Listed below are T cell receptor beta chains from one sample, sequenced in a study of lymphopenia after photon versus proton radiotherapy. Assay: immunoSEQ multiplex PCR; the TCRdb copy retains only in-frame clones and omits some. The repertoire includes about 39,000 clones, 90% to 95% of them detected once, and about 16% sits in the top ten. The sample here was peripheral blood, taken from a patient treated with photon-based radiotherapy. All receptors come from a man in his 60s with cholangiocarcinoma. Each CDR3 is given with its conserved first and last residue. The D gene is left open where the match is weak. Clone size is given for some rows only: seen once, a few or many times, or a class if the clone is expanded.

CDR3nt: TGCGCCAGCAGCCACTACCGGGACGGAGCCAATGAGCAGTTCTTC
CDR3aa: CASSHYRDGANEQFF
abundance: .
d_gene: .
j_gene: TRBJ2-1
v_gene: TRBV4-1

CDR3nt: TGTGCCAGTAGCGGGATGGTCACTTCACGCAATCAGCCCCAGCATTTT
CDR3aa: CASSGMVTSRNQPQHF
abundance: .
d_gene: .
j_gene: TRBJ1-5
v_gene: TRBV19

CDR3nt: TGTGCCAGCAGCTCGCCGGGACAGGGAACCTACAATGAGCAGTTCTTC
CDR3aa: CASSSPGQGTYNEQFF
abundance: .
d_gene: TRBD1
j_gene: TRBJ2-1
v_gene: TRBV7-9

CDR3nt: TGTGCCAGCAGATTGGGACTGCCGCCCTACGAGCAGTACTTC
CDR3aa: CASRLGLPPYEQYF
abundance: .
d_gene: .
j_gene: TRBJ2-7
v_gene: TRBV6-1

CDR3nt: TGTGCCAGCAGCACCAGGGCCTTAACTCAGCAGTTCTTC
CDR3aa: CASSTRALTQQFF
abundance: .
d_gene: .
j_gene: TRBJ2-1
v_gene: TRBV6-5

CDR3nt: TGTGCCAGCAGTTCACTAACTAGCGGGGGGGCCCCCACCGGGGAGCTGTTTTTT
CDR3aa: CASSSLTSGGAPTGELFF
abundance: .
d_gene: TRBD2
j_gene: TRBJ2-2
v_gene: TRBV27

CDR3nt: TGTGCCAGCAGCTCACAGACTAGGGCAGAAGCTTTCTTT
CDR3aa: CASSSQTRAEAFF
abundance: .
d_gene: .
j_gene: TRBJ1-1
v_gene: TRBV28

CDR3nt: TGTGCCAGCAGTTTCCTCCCCGGCCTGGACATAGGAGAGCAGTACTTC
CDR3aa: CASSFLPGLDIGEQYF
abundance: once
d_gene: .
j_gene: TRBJ2-7
v_gene: TRBV27

CDR3nt: TGTGCCAGCGGGGGGTCAACAGTGACGATCGGATATGGCTACACCTTC
CDR3aa: CASGGSTVTIGYGYTF
abundance: .
d_gene: .
j_gene: TRBJ1-2
v_gene: TRBV9

CDR3nt: TGTGCCAGCAGCTTGATACTAGGTGGCTACAATGAGCAGTTCTTC
CDR3aa: CASSLILGGYNEQFF
abundance: once
d_gene: .
j_gene: TRBJ2-1
v_gene: TRBV5-4